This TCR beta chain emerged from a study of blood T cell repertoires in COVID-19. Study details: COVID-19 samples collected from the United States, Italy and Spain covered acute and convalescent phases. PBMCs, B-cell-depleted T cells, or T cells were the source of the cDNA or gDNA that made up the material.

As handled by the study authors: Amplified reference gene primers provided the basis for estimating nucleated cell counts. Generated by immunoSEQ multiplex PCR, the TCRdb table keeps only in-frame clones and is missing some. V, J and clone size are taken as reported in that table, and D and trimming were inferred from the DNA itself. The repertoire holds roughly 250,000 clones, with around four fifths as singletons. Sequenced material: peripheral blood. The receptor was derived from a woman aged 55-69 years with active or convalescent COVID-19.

DNA for the CDR3: TGTGCCAGCAGCTTTGCGACAGGGTTAGCCTCACCCCTCCACTTT. Protein sequence: CASSFATGLASPLHF. J is TRBJ1-6 and V is TRBV5-6; 7 bases align to TRBD1. CDR3 length: 15 amino acids. Germline CDR1 is SGHDT and CDR2 is YYEEEE. V shed 2 bases and J 10 bases; nucleotides not matched to a gene: 9.